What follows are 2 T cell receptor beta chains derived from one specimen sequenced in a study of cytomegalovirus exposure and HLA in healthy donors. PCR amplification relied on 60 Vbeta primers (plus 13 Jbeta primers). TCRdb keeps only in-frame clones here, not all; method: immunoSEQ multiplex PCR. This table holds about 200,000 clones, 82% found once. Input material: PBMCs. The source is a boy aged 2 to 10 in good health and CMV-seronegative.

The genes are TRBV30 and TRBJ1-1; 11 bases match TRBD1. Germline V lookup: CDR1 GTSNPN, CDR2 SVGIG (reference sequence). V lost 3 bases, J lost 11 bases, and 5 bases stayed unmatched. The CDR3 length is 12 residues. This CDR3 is CAWSGTGGMAFF. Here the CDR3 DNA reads TGTGCCTGGAGCGGGACAGGGGGTATGGCTTTCTTT.

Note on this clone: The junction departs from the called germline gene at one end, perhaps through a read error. CDR3 nucleotide sequence: TGTACCAGCAGTTCCTCCGGGGAGGGAGTAAGAGATACGCAGTATTTT. Amino acids: CTSSSSGEGVRDTQYF. V usage is TRBV6-5 and J usage is TRBJ2-3; 7 bases match TRBD2. The germline CDR1 and CDR2 sequences are MNHEY and SVGAGI. CDR3 length: 16 amino acids.